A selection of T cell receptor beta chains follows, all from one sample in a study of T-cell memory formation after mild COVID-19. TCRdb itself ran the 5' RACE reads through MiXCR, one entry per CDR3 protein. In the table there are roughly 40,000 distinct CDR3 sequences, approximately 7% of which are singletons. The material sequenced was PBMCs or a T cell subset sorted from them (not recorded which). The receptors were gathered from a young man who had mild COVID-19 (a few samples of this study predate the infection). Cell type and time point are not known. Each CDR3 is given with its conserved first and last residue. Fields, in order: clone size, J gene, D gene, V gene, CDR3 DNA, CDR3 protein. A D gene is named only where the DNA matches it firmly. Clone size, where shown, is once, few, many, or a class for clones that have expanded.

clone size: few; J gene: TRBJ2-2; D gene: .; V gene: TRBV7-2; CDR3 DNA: TGTGCCAGCAGCTTACGGGCGGGGACAGCTCGGGTCACCGGGGAGCTGTTTTTT; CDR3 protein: CASSLRAGTARVTGELFF
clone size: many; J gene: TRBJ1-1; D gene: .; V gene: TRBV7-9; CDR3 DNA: TGTGCCAGCAGCTTGACCTTTTACAACACTGAAGCTTTCTTT; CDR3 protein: CASSLTFYNTEAFF
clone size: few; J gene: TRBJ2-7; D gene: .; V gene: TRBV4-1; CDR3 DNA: TGCGCCAGCAGCCGCGGGACCGGGTTTTCCTACGAGCAGTACTTC; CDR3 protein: CASSRGTGFSYEQYF
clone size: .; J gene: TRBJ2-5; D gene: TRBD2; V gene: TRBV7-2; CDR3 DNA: TGTGCCAGCAGCCCGGGACTAGGGGGAGAGACCCAGTACTTC; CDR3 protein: CASSPGLGGETQYF
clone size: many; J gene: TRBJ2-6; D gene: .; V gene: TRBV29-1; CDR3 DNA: TGCAGCGTCCGACCCTGGGGCTCTGGGGCCAACGTCCTGACTTTC; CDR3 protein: CSVRPWGSGANVLTF
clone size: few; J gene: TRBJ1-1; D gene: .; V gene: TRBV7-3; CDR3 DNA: TGTGCCAGCAGCGATCAATCCACGGGTGAAGCTTTCTTT; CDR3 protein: CASSDQSTGEAFF
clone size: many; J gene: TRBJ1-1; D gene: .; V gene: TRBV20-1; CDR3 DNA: TGCAGTGCTAGAGTCGGGGGCGCCAACACTGAAGCTTTCTTT; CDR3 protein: CSARVGGANTEAFF
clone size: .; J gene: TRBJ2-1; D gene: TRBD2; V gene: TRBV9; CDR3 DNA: TGTGCCAGCAGCGTAGGAACTAGCGGGGGAAACAATGAGCAGTTCTTC; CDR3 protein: CASSVGTSGGNNEQFF
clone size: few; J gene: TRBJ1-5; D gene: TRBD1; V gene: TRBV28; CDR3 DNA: TGTGCCAGCAGTGACAGGGTCCAGCCCCAGCATTTT; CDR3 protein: CASSDRVQPQHF
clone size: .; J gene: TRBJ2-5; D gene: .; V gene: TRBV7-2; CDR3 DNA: TGTGCCAGCAGCTTCTCCGGTAAAGAGACCCAGTACTTC; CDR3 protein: CASSFSGKETQYF
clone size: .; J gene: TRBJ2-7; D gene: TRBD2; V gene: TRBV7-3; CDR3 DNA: TGTGCCAGCAGCTTAAGCGGAGCGGGGGCCGCCTCCTACGAGCAGTACTTC; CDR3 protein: CASSLSGAGAASYEQYF
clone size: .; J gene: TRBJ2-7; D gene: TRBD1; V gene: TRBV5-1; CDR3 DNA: TGCGCCAGCAGCTTGACAGGGGGGATCTACGAGCAGTACTTC; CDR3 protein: CASSLTGGIYEQYF
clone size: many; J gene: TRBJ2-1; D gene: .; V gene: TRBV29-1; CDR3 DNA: TGCAGCGTCCACGAACTTGGGCAGTTCTTC; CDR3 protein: CSVHELGQFF
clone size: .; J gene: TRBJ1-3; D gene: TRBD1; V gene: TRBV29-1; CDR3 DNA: TGCAGCGTTGTGGACAGGGCTTCTGGAAACACCATATATTTT; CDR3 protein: CSVVDRASGNTIYF
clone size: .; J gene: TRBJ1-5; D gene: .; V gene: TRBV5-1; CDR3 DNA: TGCGCCAGCAGCTCTACACCCGCGGATCAGCCCCAGCATTTT; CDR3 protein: CASSSTPADQPQHF
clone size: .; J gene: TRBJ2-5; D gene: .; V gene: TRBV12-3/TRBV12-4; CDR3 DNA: TGTGCCAGCAGCCGAGACGGTGGACAAGAGACCCAGTACTTC; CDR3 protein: CASSRDGGQETQYF